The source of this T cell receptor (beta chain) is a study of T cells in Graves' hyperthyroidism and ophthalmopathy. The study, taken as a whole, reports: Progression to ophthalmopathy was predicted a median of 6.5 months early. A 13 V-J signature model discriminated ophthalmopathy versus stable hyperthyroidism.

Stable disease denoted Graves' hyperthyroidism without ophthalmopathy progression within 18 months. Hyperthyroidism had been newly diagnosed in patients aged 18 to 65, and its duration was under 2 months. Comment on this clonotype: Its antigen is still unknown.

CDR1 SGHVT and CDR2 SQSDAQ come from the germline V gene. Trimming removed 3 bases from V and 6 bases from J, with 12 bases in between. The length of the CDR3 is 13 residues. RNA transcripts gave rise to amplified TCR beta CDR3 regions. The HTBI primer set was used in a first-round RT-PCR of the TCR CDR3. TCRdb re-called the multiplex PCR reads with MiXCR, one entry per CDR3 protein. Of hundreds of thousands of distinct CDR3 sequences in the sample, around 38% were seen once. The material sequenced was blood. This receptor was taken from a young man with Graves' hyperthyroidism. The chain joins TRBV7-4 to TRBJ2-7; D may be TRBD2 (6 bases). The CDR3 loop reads CASSFAAGSEQYF. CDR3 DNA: TGTGCCAGCAGCTTCGCGGCGGGGAGCGAGCAGTACTTC.